This T cell receptor (beta chain) stems from a study of T-cell reconstitution after alpha-beta-depleted transplantation in children. This clonotype was counted at least ten times. The library targeted TCRbeta and was prepared with unique molecular identifiers. One entry per CDR3 protein results from TCRdb running MiXCR on the PCR reads. The table shows hundreds of thousands of distinct CDR3 sequences, with around 13% occurring only once. Unmatched junction bases numbered 9, after V lost 2 bases and J lost 8 bases. Germline assignment: CDR1 MDHEN and CDR2 SYDVKM. The CDR3 covers 16 residues. The rearrangement joins TRBV28 to TRBJ2-1, with 10 nucleotides matching TRBD2. This clonotype originated in a girl aged 2-9 years with congenital amegakaryocytic thrombocytopenia, due to receive a stem cell transplant. Here the sequenced sample was PBMCs, taken before TCRalphabeta/CD19-depleted stem cell transplant. The CDR3 sequence: CASSLKSGRARDEQFF. The CDR3 DNA reads as TGTGCCAGCAGTTTAAAGAGCGGGAGGGCTCGGGATGAGCAGTTCTTC. Combining the CDR3 with reference TRBV28 and TRBJ2-1 gives the whole variable domain DVKVTQSSRYLVKRTGEKVFLECVQDMDHENMFWYRQDPGLGLRLIYFSYDVKMKEKGDIPEGYSVSREKKERFSLILESASTNQTSMYLCASSLKSGRARDEQFFGPGTRLTVL.